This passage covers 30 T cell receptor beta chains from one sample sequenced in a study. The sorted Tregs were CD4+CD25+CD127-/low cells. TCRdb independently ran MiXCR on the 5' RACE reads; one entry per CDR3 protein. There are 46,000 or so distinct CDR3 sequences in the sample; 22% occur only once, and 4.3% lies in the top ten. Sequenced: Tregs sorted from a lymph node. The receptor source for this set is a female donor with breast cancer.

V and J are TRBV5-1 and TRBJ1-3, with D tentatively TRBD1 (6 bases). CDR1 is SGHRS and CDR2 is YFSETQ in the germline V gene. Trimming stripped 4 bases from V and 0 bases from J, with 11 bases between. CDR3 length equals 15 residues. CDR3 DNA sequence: TGCGCCAGCAGCCCGGGGGCAGCCTCTGGAAACACCATATATTTT. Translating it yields CASSPGAASGNTIYF.

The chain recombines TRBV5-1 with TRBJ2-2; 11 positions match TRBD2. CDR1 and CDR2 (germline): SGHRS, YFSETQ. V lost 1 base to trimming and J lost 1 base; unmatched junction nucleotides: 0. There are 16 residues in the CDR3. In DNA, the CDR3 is TGCGCCAGCAGCTTGCTAGCGGGAGGGAACACCGGGGAGCTGTTTTTT. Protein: CASSLLAGGNTGELFF.

CDR3 region: CASKHWTGSSYEQYF. The CDR3 DNA reads as TGTGCCAGCAAACATTGGACGGGGAGCTCCTACGAGCAGTACTTC. The chain is built from TRBV12-3 or TRBV12-4 and TRBJ2-7; the D gene is possibly TRBD2 (5 bases). The CDR3 is 15 residues long. V was clipped by 7 bases and J by 0 bases, with 16 bases between them.

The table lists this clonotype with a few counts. CDR3 protein: CASENMREADTQYF. The DNA for the CDR3 is TGTGCCAGCGAAAACATGAGGGAAGCAGATACGCAGTATTTT. This chain links TRBV6-2 or TRBV6-3 with TRBJ2-3; weak D call: TRBD2 (5 bases). V lost 8 bases and J 4 bases, leaving 16 bases between the germline ends. The CDR3 has 14 amino acids. Germline CDR1 MNHEY, CDR2 SVGEGT.

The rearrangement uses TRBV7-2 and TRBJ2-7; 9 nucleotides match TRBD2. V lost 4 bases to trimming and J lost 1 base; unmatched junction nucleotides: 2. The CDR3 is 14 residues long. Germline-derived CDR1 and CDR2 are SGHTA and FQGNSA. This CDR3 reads CASSSSGMSYEQYF. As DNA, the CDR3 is TGTGCCAGCAGCTCTAGCGGGATGTCCTACGAGCAGTACTTC.

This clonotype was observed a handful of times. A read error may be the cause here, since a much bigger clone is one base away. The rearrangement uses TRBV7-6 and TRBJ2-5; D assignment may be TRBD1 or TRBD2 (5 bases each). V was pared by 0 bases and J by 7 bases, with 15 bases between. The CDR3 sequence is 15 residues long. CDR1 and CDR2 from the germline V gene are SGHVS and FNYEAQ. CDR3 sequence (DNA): TGTGCCAGCAGCTTAGCGCTTCAGGGTGGAGGGACCCAGTACTTC. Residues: CASSLALQGGGTQYF.

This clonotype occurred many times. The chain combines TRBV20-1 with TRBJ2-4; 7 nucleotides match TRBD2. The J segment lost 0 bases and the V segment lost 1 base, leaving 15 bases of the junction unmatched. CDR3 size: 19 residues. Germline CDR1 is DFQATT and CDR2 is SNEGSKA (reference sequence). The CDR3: CSARVVGLADTLAKNIQYF. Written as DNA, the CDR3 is TGCAGTGCTAGAGTGGTGGGCCTAGCGGATACCCTAGCCAAAAACATTCAGTACTTC.

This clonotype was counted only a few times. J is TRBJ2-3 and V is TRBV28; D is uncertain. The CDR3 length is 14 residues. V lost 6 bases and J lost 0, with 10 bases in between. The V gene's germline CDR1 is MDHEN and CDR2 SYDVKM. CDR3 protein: CASRDAPSTDTQYF. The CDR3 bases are TGTGCCAGCAGGGACGCTCCTAGCACAGATACGCAGTATTTT.

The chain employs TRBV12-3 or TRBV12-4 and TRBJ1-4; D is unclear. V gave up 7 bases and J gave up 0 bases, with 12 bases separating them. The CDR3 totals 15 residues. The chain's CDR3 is CASTLGAATNEKLFF. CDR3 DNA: TGTGCCAGCACTCTAGGTGCCGCAACTAATGAAAAACTGTTTTTT.

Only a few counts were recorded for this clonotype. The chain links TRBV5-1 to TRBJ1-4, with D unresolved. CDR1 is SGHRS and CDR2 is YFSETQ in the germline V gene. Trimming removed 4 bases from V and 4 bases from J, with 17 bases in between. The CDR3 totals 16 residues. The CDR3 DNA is TGCGCCAGCAGCAGGGATGGTACAGACGGTAATGAAAAACTGTTTTTT. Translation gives CASSRDGTDGNEKLFF.

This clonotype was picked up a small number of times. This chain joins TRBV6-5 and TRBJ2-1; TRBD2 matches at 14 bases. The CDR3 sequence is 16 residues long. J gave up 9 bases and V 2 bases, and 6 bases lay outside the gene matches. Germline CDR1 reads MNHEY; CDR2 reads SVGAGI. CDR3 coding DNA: TGTGCCAGCAGTTACGGACTAGCGGGAGGCGTGAGTGAGCAGTTCTTC. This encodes CASSYGLAGGVSEQFF.

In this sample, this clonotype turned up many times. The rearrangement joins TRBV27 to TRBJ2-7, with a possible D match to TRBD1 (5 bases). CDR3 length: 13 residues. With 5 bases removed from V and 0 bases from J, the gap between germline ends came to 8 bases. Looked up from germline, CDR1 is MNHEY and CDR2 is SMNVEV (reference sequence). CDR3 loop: CASSGDSSYEQYF. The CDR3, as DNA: TGTGCCAGCAGTGGCGACAGCTCCTACGAGCAGTACTTC.

The CDR3 loop reads CSVDWGNEQYF. DNA of the CDR3: TGCAGCGTTGATTGGGGGAACGAGCAGTACTTC. This chain uses TRBV29-1 with TRBJ2-7; D is possibly TRBD1 or TRBD2 (5 bases each). Trimming took 3 bases from V and 5 from J, leaving 8 bases between them. CDR3 length: 11 residues. Looked up from germline, CDR1 is SQVTM and CDR2 is ANQGSEA.

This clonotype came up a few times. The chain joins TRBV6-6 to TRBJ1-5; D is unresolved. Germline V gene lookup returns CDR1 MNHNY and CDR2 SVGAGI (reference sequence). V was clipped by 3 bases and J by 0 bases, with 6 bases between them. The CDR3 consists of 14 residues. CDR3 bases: TGTGCCAGCAGTTATGATCATAGCAATCAGCCCCAGCATTTT. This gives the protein CASSYDHSNQPQHF.

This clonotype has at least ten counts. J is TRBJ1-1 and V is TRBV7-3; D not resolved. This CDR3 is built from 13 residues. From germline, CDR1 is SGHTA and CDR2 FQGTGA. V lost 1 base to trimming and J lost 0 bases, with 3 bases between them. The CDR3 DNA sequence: TGTGCCAGCAGCTTAAACGTGAACACTGAAGCTTTCTTT. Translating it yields CASSLNVNTEAFF.

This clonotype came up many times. The CDR3 DNA is TGCGCCAGCAGCCGGTTGGACCCGTCCTCCTGGTACGAGCAGTACTTC. It yields the protein CASSRLDPSSWYEQYF. The V and J genes are TRBV5-1 and TRBJ2-7, with D uncertain. The ends were cut back, 4 bases at V and 4 bases at J, with 21 bases in the middle. Germline V gene sequence: CDR1 SGHRS, CDR2 YFSETQ. This CDR3 comprises 16 residues.

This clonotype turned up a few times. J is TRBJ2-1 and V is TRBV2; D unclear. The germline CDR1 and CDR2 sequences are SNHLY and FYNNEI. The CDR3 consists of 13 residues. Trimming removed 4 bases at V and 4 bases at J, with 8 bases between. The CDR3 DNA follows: TGTGCCAGCAGTGGCGCGAGGTACAATGAGCAGTTCTTC. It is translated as CASSGARYNEQFF. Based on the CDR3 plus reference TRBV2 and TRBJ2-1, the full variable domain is EPEVTQTPSHQVTQMGQEVILRCVPISNHLYFYWYRQILGQKVEFLVSFYNNEISEKSEIFDDQFSVERPDGSNFTLKIRSTKLEDSAMYFCASSGARYNEQFFGPGTRLTVL.

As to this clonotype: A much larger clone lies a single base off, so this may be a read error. DNA of the CDR3: TGTGCCATCAGTTTAATAGCGGGAGTTGATGAGCAGTTCTTC. It is translated as CAISLIAGVDEQFF. The chain uses TRBV27 and TRBJ2-1; 9 bases fit TRBD2. The CDR3 is 14 residues long. In germline, CDR1 is MNHEY, CDR2 SMNVEV (reference sequence).

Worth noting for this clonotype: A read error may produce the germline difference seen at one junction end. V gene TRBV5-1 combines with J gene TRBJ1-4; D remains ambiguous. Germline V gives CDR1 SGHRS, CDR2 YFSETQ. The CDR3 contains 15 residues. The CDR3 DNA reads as TGCGCCGGCAGCTTGGACCGAGCAACTAATGAAAAACTGTTTTTT. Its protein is CAGSLDRATNEKLFF.

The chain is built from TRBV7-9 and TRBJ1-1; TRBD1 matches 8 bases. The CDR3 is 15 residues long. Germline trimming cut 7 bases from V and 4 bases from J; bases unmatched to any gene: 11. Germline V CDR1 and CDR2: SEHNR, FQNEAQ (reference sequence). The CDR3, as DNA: TGTGCCAGCAACAAATACCAGGACAGGGTCACTGAAGCTTTCTTT. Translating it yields CASNKYQDRVTEAFF. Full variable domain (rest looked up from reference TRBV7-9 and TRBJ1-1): DTGVSQNPRHKITKRGQNVTFRCDPISEHNRLYWYRQTLGQGPEFLTYFQNEAQLEKSRLLSDRFSAERPKGSFSTLEIQRTEQGDSAMYLCASNKYQDRVTEAFFGQGTRLTVV.

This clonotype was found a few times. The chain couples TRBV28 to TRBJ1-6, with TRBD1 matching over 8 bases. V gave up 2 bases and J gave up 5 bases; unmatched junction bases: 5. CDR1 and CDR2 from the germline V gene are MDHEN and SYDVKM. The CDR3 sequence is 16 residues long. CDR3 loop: CASSLEGRGHNSPLHF. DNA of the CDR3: TGTGCCAGCAGTTTAGAGGGCAGGGGGCATAATTCACCCCTCCACTTT.

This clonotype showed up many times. The CDR3 region is CASSLDRGFEQFF. The CDR3 coding sequence is TGCGCCAGCAGCTTGGACCGCGGCTTTGAGCAGTTCTTC. The chain employs TRBV5-1 and TRBJ2-1; no firm D call. V lost 0 bases and J 9 bases, leaving 10 bases between the germline ends. There are 13 residues in the CDR3. Germline V gene sequence: CDR1 SGHRS, CDR2 YFSETQ.

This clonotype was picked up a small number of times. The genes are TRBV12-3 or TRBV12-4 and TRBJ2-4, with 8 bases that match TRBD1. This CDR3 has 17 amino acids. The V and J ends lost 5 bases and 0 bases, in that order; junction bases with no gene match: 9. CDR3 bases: TGTGCCAGCAGTCCTCAGGGACAGGCGCTAGCCAAAAACATTCAGTACTTC. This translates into CASSPQGQALAKNIQYF.

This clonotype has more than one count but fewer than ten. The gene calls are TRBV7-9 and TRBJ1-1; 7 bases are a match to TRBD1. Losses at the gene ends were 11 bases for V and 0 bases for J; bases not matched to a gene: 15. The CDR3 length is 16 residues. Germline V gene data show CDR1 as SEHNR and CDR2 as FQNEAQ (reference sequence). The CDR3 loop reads CALGNRGRPMNTEAFF. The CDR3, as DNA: TGTGCCCTTGGGAACAGGGGACGCCCCATGAACACTGAAGCTTTCTTT.

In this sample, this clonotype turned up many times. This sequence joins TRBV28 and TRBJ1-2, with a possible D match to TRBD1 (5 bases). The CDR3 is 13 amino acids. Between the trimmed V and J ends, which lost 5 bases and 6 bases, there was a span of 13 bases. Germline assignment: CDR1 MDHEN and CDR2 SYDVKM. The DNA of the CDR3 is TGTGCCAGCAGTGCCGGGGGGTCCAATGGCTACACCTTC. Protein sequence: CASSAGGSNGYTF.

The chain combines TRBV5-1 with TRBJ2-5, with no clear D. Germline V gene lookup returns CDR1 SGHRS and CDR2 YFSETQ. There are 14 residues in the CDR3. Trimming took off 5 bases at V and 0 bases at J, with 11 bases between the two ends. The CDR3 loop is CASSHVAYQETQYF. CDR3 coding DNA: TGCGCCAGCAGTCATGTCGCCTACCAAGAGACCCAGTACTTC.

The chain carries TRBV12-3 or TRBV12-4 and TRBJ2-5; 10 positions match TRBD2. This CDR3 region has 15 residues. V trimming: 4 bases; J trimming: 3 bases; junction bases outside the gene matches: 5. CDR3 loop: CASSSQAGGKETQYF. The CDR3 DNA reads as TGTGCCAGCAGTTCCCAAGCGGGAGGGAAAGAGACCCAGTACTTC.

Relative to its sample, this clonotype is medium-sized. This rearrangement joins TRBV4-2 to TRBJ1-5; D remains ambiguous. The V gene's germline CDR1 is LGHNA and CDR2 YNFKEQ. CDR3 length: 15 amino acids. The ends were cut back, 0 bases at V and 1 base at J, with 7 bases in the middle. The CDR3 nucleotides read TGTGCCAGCAGCCAAGATTTGACAAGCAATCAGCCCCAGCATTTT. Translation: CASSQDLTSNQPQHF.

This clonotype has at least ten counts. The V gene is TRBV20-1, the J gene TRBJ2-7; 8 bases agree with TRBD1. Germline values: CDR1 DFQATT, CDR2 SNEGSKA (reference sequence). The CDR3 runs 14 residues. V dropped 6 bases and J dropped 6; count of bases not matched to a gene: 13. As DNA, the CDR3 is TGCAGTGCCTTAACAGGGGGACTTTTTTCCGAGCAGTACTTC. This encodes CSALTGGLFSEQYF.

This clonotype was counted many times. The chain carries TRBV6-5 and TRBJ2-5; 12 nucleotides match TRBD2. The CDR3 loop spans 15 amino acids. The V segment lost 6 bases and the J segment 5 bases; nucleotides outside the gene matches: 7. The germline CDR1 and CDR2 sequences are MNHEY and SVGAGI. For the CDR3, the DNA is TGTGCCAGCAGCCCGACTAGCGGGAGCGGCGAGACCCAGTACTTC. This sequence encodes CASSPTSGSGETQYF.